Listed below are T cell receptor beta chains from one sample, sequenced in a study of T cells in Graves' hyperthyroidism and ophthalmopathy. TCRdb processed the multiplex PCR reads anew with MiXCR; each CDR3 protein has one entry. The table shows 450,000 to 650,000 distinct CDR3 sequences, with 14% occurring only once. Material for sequencing was blood. The origin of the receptors is a woman under 30 with Graves' ophthalmopathy. The CDR3 runs from the conserved cysteine through the conserved F or W. Each record gives: CDR3 length, clone size, J gene, V gene, D gene, CDR3 protein, CDR3 DNA. A D gene is named only where the DNA matches it firmly. The listing skips clone size in some rows; elsewhere it reads once, few, many or a size class.

CDR3 length: 17; clone size: few; J gene: TRBJ1-5; V gene: TRBV6-6; D gene: -; CDR3 protein: CASSYRGIGLLNQPQHF; CDR3 DNA: TGTGCCAGCAGTTACCGGGGGATCGGGTTATTGAATCAGCCCCAGCATTTT
CDR3 length: 11; clone size: many; J gene: TRBJ2-5; V gene: TRBV7-2; D gene: -; CDR3 protein: CASSSVETQYF; CDR3 DNA: TGTGCCAGCAGCTCTGTCGAGACCCAGTACTTC
CDR3 length: 18; clone size: -; J gene: TRBJ2-1; V gene: TRBV7-9; D gene: TRBD2; CDR3 protein: CASSSYWAGGPSYNEQFF; CDR3 DNA: TGTGCTAGCAGCTCCTACTGGGCGGGAGGACCCTCCTACAATGAGCAGTTCTTC
CDR3 length: 13; clone size: many; J gene: TRBJ2-7; V gene: TRBV28; D gene: -; CDR3 protein: CASSIGTWEEQYF; CDR3 DNA: TGTGCCAGCAGTATAGGGACGTGGGAAGAGCAGTACTTC
CDR3 length: 16; clone size: many; J gene: TRBJ2-3; V gene: TRBV2; D gene: -; CDR3 protein: CASSLSRVPGTDTQYF; CDR3 DNA: TGTGCCAGCAGTTTGAGCCGGGTCCCCGGCACAGATACGCAGTATTTT
CDR3 length: 18; clone size: few; J gene: TRBJ2-6; V gene: TRBV9; D gene: TRBD1; CDR3 protein: CASSLGTGNSAGANVLTF; CDR3 DNA: TGTGCCAGCAGCCTCGGGACAGGGAACTCGGCTGGGGCCAACGTCCTGACTTTC
CDR3 length: 14; clone size: -; J gene: TRBJ1-2; V gene: TRBV18; D gene: -; CDR3 protein: CASSPPTVGGGYTF; CDR3 DNA: TGTGCCAGCTCACCACCTACAGTGGGAGGCGGCTACACCTTC
CDR3 length: 16; clone size: -; J gene: TRBJ2-3; V gene: TRBV28; D gene: -; CDR3 protein: CASSSGQDYSTDTQYF; CDR3 DNA: TGTGCCAGCAGTTCAGGACAGGACTATAGCACAGATACGCAGTATTTT
CDR3 length: 16; clone size: many; J gene: TRBJ2-3; V gene: TRBV7-2; D gene: TRBD2; CDR3 protein: CASSLIASGTTDTQYF; CDR3 DNA: TGTGCCAGCAGCTTAATCGCTAGCGGGACCACAGATACGCAGTATTTT
CDR3 length: 15; clone size: many; J gene: TRBJ2-1; V gene: TRBV20-1; D gene: -; CDR3 protein: CSATAPTRRDNEQFF; CDR3 DNA: TGCAGTGCTACTGCCCCGACTAGGCGAGACAATGAGCAGTTCTTC
CDR3 length: 17; clone size: many; J gene: TRBJ2-7; V gene: TRBV11-2; D gene: -; CDR3 protein: CASSLDRERRTSYEQYF; CDR3 DNA: TGTGCCAGCAGCTTAGATAGGGAGCGGCGGACCTCCTACGAGCAGTACTTC
CDR3 length: 15; clone size: many; J gene: TRBJ2-7; V gene: TRBV5-5; D gene: -; CDR3 protein: CASSLMGQGGYEQYF; CDR3 DNA: TGTGCCAGCAGCTTGATGGGGCAGGGGGGCTACGAGCAGTACTTC
CDR3 length: 16; clone size: many; J gene: TRBJ1-1; V gene: TRBV3-1; D gene: -; CDR3 protein: CASSQTRGRSNTEAFF; CDR3 DNA: TGTGCCAGCAGCCAAACGAGAGGACGGTCGAACACTGAAGCTTTCTTT
CDR3 length: 12; clone size: many; J gene: TRBJ2-7; V gene: TRBV11-3; D gene: -; CDR3 protein: CASSSDAYEQYF; CDR3 DNA: TGTGCCAGCAGCTCCGATGCCTACGAGCAGTACTTC
CDR3 length: 16; clone size: -; J gene: TRBJ2-7; V gene: TRBV4-3; D gene: TRBD2; CDR3 protein: CASSQSPSSGIYEQYF; CDR3 DNA: TGCGCCAGCAGCCAATCACCCTCTAGCGGGATCTACGAGCAGTACTTC
CDR3 length: 13; clone size: many; J gene: TRBJ2-3; V gene: TRBV14; D gene: -; CDR3 protein: CASSPFATDTQYF; CDR3 DNA: TGTGCCAGCAGCCCCTTCGCTACAGATACGCAGTATTTT
CDR3 length: 15; clone size: -; J gene: TRBJ1-1; V gene: TRBV18; D gene: TRBD1; CDR3 protein: CASFPSQGVNTGAFF; CDR3 DNA: TGTGCCAGCTTCCCCTCGCAGGGGGTGAACACTGGAGCTTTCTTT
CDR3 length: 13; clone size: -; J gene: TRBJ1-1; V gene: TRBV7-7; D gene: -; CDR3 protein: CASSRSWDTEAFF; CDR3 DNA: TGTGCTAGCAGCCGCAGTTGGGACACTGAAGCTTTCTTT
CDR3 length: 15; clone size: -; J gene: TRBJ1-2; V gene: TRBV27; D gene: TRBD1; CDR3 protein: CASRMSPGQGAGYTF; CDR3 DNA: TGTGCCAGCAGAATGAGCCCGGGACAGGGGGCTGGCTACACCTTC
CDR3 length: 13; clone size: -; J gene: TRBJ2-4; V gene: TRBV29-1; D gene: -; CDR3 protein: CSVVEGYMDIQYF; CDR3 DNA: TGCAGCGTGGTAGAGGGATATATGGACATTCAGTACTTC
CDR3 length: 12; clone size: many; J gene: TRBJ2-7; V gene: TRBV12-3/TRBV12-4; D gene: -; CDR3 protein: CASRGISYEQYF; CDR3 DNA: TGTGCCAGCAGGGGCATCTCCTACGAGCAGTACTTC
CDR3 length: 18; clone size: -; J gene: TRBJ2-2; V gene: TRBV24-1; D gene: TRBD2; CDR3 protein: CATSDAAGTSGTPGELFF; CDR3 DNA: TGTGCCACCAGTGATGCGGCCGGGACTAGCGGTACCCCCGGGGAGCTGTTTTTT
CDR3 length: 16; clone size: -; J gene: TRBJ2-7; V gene: TRBV19; D gene: TRBD1; CDR3 protein: CASGNNPGQGPNEQYF; CDR3 DNA: TGTGCCAGTGGAAATAACCCGGGACAGGGGCCGAACGAGCAGTACTTC
CDR3 length: 13; clone size: -; J gene: TRBJ2-7; V gene: TRBV15; D gene: -; CDR3 protein: CASRGVGMNEQYF; CDR3 DNA: TGTGCCTCCCGGGGTGTGGGCATGAACGAGCAGTACTTC
CDR3 length: 14; clone size: many; J gene: TRBJ1-6; V gene: TRBV28; D gene: -; CDR3 protein: CASSSDTIYSPLHF; CDR3 DNA: TGTGCCAGCAGTTCGGACACAATTTATTCACCCCTCCACTTT
CDR3 length: 13; clone size: few; J gene: TRBJ2-3; V gene: TRBV7-9; D gene: -; CDR3 protein: CASSLDYIDTQYF; CDR3 DNA: TGTGCCAGCAGTCTAGATTATATAGATACGCAGTATTTT
CDR3 length: 12; clone size: -; J gene: TRBJ1-4; V gene: TRBV30; D gene: -; CDR3 protein: CASTHVGEKLFF; CDR3 DNA: TGTGCCTCAACCCACGTTGGTGAAAAACTGTTTTTT
CDR3 length: 16; clone size: few; J gene: TRBJ1-4; V gene: TRBV24-1; D gene: TRBD1; CDR3 protein: CATSDPYRGRGEKLFF; CDR3 DNA: TGTGCCACCAGTGACCCATACAGGGGGCGAGGCGAAAAACTGTTTTTT
CDR3 length: 15; clone size: few; J gene: TRBJ1-5; V gene: TRBV2; D gene: TRBD1; CDR3 protein: CASRTGTGVPLSQHF; CDR3 DNA: TGTGCCAGCAGAACCGGGACAGGGGTGCCACTATCCCAGCATTTT
CDR3 length: 16; clone size: many; J gene: TRBJ2-7; V gene: TRBV28; D gene: TRBD2; CDR3 protein: CASRERGTSGSYEQYF; CDR3 DNA: TGTGCCAGCAGAGAAAGAGGGACTAGCGGGAGTTACGAGCAGTACTTC
CDR3 length: 13; clone size: many; J gene: TRBJ1-5; V gene: TRBV2; D gene: -; CDR3 protein: CASSDSRSRPQHF; CDR3 DNA: TGTGCCAGCAGTGATTCCAGATCTAGGCCCCAGCATTTT
CDR3 length: 16; clone size: many; J gene: TRBJ2-7; V gene: TRBV11-2; D gene: -; CDR3 protein: CASSLAPLGWGNEQYF; CDR3 DNA: TGTGCCAGCAGCTTAGCCCCTTTAGGGTGGGGTAACGAGCAGTACTTC
CDR3 length: 16; clone size: -; J gene: TRBJ1-3; V gene: TRBV10-3; D gene: -; CDR3 protein: CAIRQVELRFGNTIYF; CDR3 DNA: TGTGCCATACGACAGGTCGAACTCCGGTTCGGAAACACCATATATTTT
CDR3 length: 15; clone size: many; J gene: TRBJ2-1; V gene: TRBV28; D gene: -; CDR3 protein: CASSFIQSSYNEQFF; CDR3 DNA: TGTGCCAGCAGTTTTATCCAGAGCTCCTACAATGAGCAGTTCTTC
CDR3 length: 13; clone size: few; J gene: TRBJ2-2; V gene: TRBV4-1; D gene: -; CDR3 protein: CASSQAISGELFF; CDR3 DNA: TGCGCCAGCAGCCAAGCTATATCCGGGGAGCTGTTTTTT
CDR3 length: 16; clone size: -; J gene: TRBJ2-7; V gene: TRBV18; D gene: -; CDR3 protein: CASSPPGVVYDYEQYF; CDR3 DNA: TGTGCCAGCTCACCGCCAGGGGTTGTATACGACTACGAGCAGTACTTC
CDR3 length: 14; clone size: many; J gene: TRBJ2-1; V gene: TRBV27; D gene: TRBD2; CDR3 protein: CATMGLAGGSEQFF; CDR3 DNA: TGTGCCACCATGGGACTAGCGGGAGGCAGTGAGCAGTTCTTC
CDR3 length: 16; clone size: many; J gene: TRBJ2-3; V gene: TRBV6-1; D gene: TRBD2; CDR3 protein: CASSPGLAVGTDTQYF; CDR3 DNA: TGTGCCAGCAGCCCGGGACTAGCGGTCGGCACAGATACGCAGTATTTT
CDR3 length: 17; clone size: many; J gene: TRBJ1-5; V gene: TRBV27; D gene: -; CDR3 protein: CASSAHSYGGSNQPQHF; CDR3 DNA: TGTGCCAGCAGTGCCCATTCATATGGGGGAAGCAATCAGCCCCAGCATTTT
CDR3 length: 15; clone size: -; J gene: TRBJ2-3; V gene: TRBV29-1; D gene: -; CDR3 protein: CSVNFGYENTDTQYF; CDR3 DNA: TGCAGCGTTAATTTTGGCTACGAGAACACAGATACGCAGTATTTT
CDR3 length: 14; clone size: many; J gene: TRBJ2-5; V gene: TRBV2; D gene: TRBD1; CDR3 protein: CASRSGTDQETQYF; CDR3 DNA: TGTGCCAGCAGGTCTGGGACAGACCAAGAGACCCAGTACTTC
CDR3 length: 15; clone size: many; J gene: TRBJ1-1; V gene: TRBV15; D gene: -; CDR3 protein: CATSRDRGLNTEAFF; CDR3 DNA: TGTGCCACCAGCAGAGATCGGGGGCTCAACACTGAAGCTTTCTTT
CDR3 length: 14; clone size: many; J gene: TRBJ2-5; V gene: TRBV2; D gene: -; CDR3 protein: CARKNPDIRETQYF; CDR3 DNA: TGTGCCAGGAAGAACCCGGACATTCGGGAGACCCAGTACTTC
CDR3 length: 16; clone size: -; J gene: TRBJ2-5; V gene: TRBV4-1; D gene: -; CDR3 protein: CASSPGDMGFQETQYF; CDR3 DNA: TGCGCCAGCAGTCCCGGCGACATGGGATTCCAAGAGACCCAGTACTTC
CDR3 length: 16; clone size: few; J gene: TRBJ2-3; V gene: TRBV4-3; D gene: TRBD2; CDR3 protein: CASSQEFSGRTNTQYF; CDR3 DNA: TGCGCCAGCAGCCAAGAATTCAGCGGGAGGACCAACACGCAGTATTTT
CDR3 length: 16; clone size: -; J gene: TRBJ2-3; V gene: TRBV13; D gene: TRBD1; CDR3 protein: CASSQLRTGRTDTQYF; CDR3 DNA: TGTGCCAGCAGCCAACTACGGACAGGGCGCACAGATACGCAGTATTTT
CDR3 length: 12; clone size: -; J gene: TRBJ2-7; V gene: TRBV29-1; D gene: TRBD1; CDR3 protein: CSGETGSYEQYF; CDR3 DNA: TGCAGCGGCGAGACAGGGTCCTACGAGCAGTACTTC
CDR3 length: 18; clone size: -; J gene: TRBJ2-7; V gene: TRBV2; D gene: -; CDR3 protein: CASSEGPRAGTFPYEQYF; CDR3 DNA: TGTGCCAGCAGTGAAGGGCCTCGGGCGGGGACCTTCCCCTACGAGCAGTACTTC
CDR3 length: 13; clone size: many; J gene: TRBJ2-5; V gene: TRBV2; D gene: -; CDR3 protein: CASSLQGLGTQYF; CDR3 DNA: TGTGCCAGCAGTCTACAGGGACTGGGGACCCAGTACTTC
CDR3 length: 12; clone size: -; J gene: TRBJ1-1; V gene: TRBV5-5; D gene: TRBD1; CDR3 protein: CASSFSGGEAFF; CDR3 DNA: TGTGCCAGCAGCTTTTCAGGGGGTGAAGCTTTCTTT
CDR3 length: 12; clone size: many; J gene: TRBJ2-7; V gene: TRBV7-2; D gene: -; CDR3 protein: CASSIPQYEQYF; CDR3 DNA: TGTGCCAGCAGCATTCCTCAGTACGAGCAGTACTTC
CDR3 length: 15; clone size: many; J gene: TRBJ2-1; V gene: TRBV30; D gene: TRBD2; CDR3 protein: CAHTSAGRGGREQFF; CDR3 DNA: TGTGCTCATACATCGGCGGGACGGGGGGGTCGGGAGCAGTTCTTC
CDR3 length: 17; clone size: many; J gene: TRBJ2-1; V gene: TRBV11-2; D gene: TRBD2; CDR3 protein: CASSLGGAGLGNNEQFF; CDR3 DNA: TGTGCCAGCAGCTTAGGTGGGGCGGGACTAGGCAACAATGAGCAGTTCTTC
CDR3 length: 15; clone size: -; J gene: TRBJ2-5; V gene: TRBV3-1; D gene: TRBD1; CDR3 protein: CASSSWDRVGETQYF; CDR3 DNA: TGTGCCAGCAGCTCCTGGGACAGGGTGGGAGAGACCCAGTACTTC
CDR3 length: 15; clone size: many; J gene: TRBJ2-5; V gene: TRBV6-2/TRBV6-3; D gene: -; CDR3 protein: CASRRLPALQETQYF; CDR3 DNA: TGTGCCAGCAGACGGCTTCCGGCCCTCCAAGAGACCCAGTACTTC
CDR3 length: 14; clone size: few; J gene: TRBJ2-7; V gene: TRBV6-1; D gene: TRBD2; CDR3 protein: CASRTSGRSYEQYF; CDR3 DNA: TGTGCCAGCAGGACTAGCGGGAGATCCTACGAGCAGTACTTC
CDR3 length: 11; clone size: few; J gene: TRBJ1-4; V gene: TRBV24-1; D gene: -; CDR3 protein: CATAGREKLFF; CDR3 DNA: TGTGCCACCGCCGGCAGAGAAAAACTGTTTTTT
CDR3 length: 14; clone size: many; J gene: TRBJ2-5; V gene: TRBV6-1; D gene: -; CDR3 protein: CASRPEWAGRTQYF; CDR3 DNA: TGTGCCAGCAGACCGGAGTGGGCGGGTCGGACCCAGTACTTC
CDR3 length: 14; clone size: many; J gene: TRBJ2-7; V gene: TRBV13; D gene: TRBD2; CDR3 protein: CASRKGTSLGEQYF; CDR3 DNA: TGTGCCAGCAGGAAAGGGACTAGTCTGGGCGAGCAGTACTTC